The T cell receptor beta chain described here comes from a study of cytomegalovirus exposure and HLA in healthy donors. Findings and caveats of the study: The classifier was said to identify cytomegalovirus status with high specificity and sensitivity. Sequencing depth across donors, presence/absence analyses assumed, was roughly uniform.

The primer mix had 60 Vbeta and 13 Jbeta primers. The repertoire was sequenced with immunoSEQ multiplex PCR; TCRdb's copy has only in-frame clones and lacks some. The sample is made up of fewer than 100,000 clones, and the top ten hold 3.8% of it. Between the trimmed V and J ends, which lost 0 bases and 1 base, there was a span of 13 bases. This CDR3 is 16 amino acids long. Germline loops: CDR1 LGHNA, CDR2 YNFKEQ. Donors sampled were nominally healthy, though unrecorded immune exposures were likely. A note on this clone: Antigen specificity is unknown.

The chain couples TRBV4-2 to TRBJ2-7; no clear D gene. What was sequenced was PBMCs. This clonotype was sampled from a man aged 18 to 30 in good health and CMV-seropositive. The CDR3 loop reads CASSQDLTVVSYEQYF. The DNA of the CDR3 is TGTGCCAGCAGCCAAGATCTCACAGTGGTGTCCTACGAGCAGTACTTC.